This T cell receptor beta chain was found in a study of CD8 T cells in Susac syndrome. Study-level findings and limits: It was acknowledged in the study that its TCR sequencing and HLA analysis involved a relatively small number of individuals.

The length of the CDR3 is 17 residues. Germline CDR1 reads SNHLY; CDR2 reads FYNNEI. V was pared by 11 bases and J by 0 bases, with 16 bases of the junction left unmatched. This clonotype has a single count. Its antigen is as yet unknown. RNA, at about 0.45 to 1 ug, was reverse transcribed with random hexamers. Amplification of TCR beta CDR3 was carried out by immunoSEQ multiplex PCR, which covered 54 Vbeta and 13 Jbeta segments. TCRdb recomputed calls from the immunoSEQ multiplex PCR reads with MiXCR, one row per CDR3 protein. The repertoire holds under 80,000 distinct CDR3 sequences, with just under 95% as singletons.

Source material: CD8+ T cells from PBMCs. This chain connects TRBV2 to TRBJ1-1; 9 bases are a match to TRBD1. This TCR derives from a human donor with multiple sclerosis. DNA for the CDR3: TGTGCCCGACTGTGGGACACAGGGGGCCGGATGAACACTGAAGCTTTCTTT. This gives the protein CARLWDTGGRMNTEAFF.